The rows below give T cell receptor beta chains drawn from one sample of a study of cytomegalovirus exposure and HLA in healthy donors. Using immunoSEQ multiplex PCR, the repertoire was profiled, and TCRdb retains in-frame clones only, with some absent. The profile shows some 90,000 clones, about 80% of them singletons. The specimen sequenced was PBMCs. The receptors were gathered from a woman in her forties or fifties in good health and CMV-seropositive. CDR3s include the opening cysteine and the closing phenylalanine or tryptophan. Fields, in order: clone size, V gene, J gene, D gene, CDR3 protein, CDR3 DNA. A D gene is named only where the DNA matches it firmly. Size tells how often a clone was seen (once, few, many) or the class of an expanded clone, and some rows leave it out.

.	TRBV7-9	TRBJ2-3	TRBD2	CATNLAGGTDTQYF	TGTGCTACAAACTTAGCGGGGGGTACAGATACGCAGTATTTT
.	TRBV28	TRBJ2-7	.	CASIKVMPGNLRNEQYF	TGTGCCAGCATCAAAGTTATGCCAGGGAATCTTAGGAACGAGCAGTACTTC
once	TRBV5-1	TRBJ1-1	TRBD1	CASSLGQGALGNTEAFF	TGCGCCAGCAGCTTGGGACAGGGGGCCCTCGGAAACACTGAAGCTTTCTTT
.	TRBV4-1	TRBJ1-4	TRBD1	CASSQGQGGNEKLFF	TGCGCCAGCAGCCAAGGACAGGGGGGTAATGAAAAACTGTTTTTT
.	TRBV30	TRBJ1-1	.	CAWSVGQGISTEAFF	TGTGCCTGGAGTGTCGGGCAGGGGATATCCACTGAAGCTTTCTTT
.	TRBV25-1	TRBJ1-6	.	CASSDVVLQGGNSPLHF	TGTGCCAGCAGTGACGTAGTTTTGCAGGGTGGTAATTCACCCCTCCACTTT
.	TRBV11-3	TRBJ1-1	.	CASSDGDSEAFF	TGTGCCAGCAGCGATGGCGACAGTGAAGCTTTCTTT
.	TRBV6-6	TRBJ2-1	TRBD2	CASSLGPSGGNEQFF	TGTGCCAGCAGCCTAGGCCCTTCGGGGGGCAATGAGCAGTTCTTC
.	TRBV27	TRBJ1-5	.	CASSPWTDSNQPQHF	TGTGCCAGCAGTCCCTGGACAGATAGCAATCAGCCCCAGCATTTT
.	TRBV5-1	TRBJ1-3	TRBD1	CASRPTGVSGNTIYF	TGCGCCAGCAGACCGACAGGGGTCTCTGGAAACACCATATATTTT
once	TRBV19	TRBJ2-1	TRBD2	CASSIARGAGDPNEQFF	TGTGCCAGTAGTATAGCTAGAGGTGCGGGAGATCCCAATGAGCAGTTCTTC
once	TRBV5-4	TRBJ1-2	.	CASSFQGNYGYTF	TGTGCCAGCAGCTTTCAGGGGAACTATGGCTACACCTTC
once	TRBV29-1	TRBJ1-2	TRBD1	CSVDGTGGFGYTF	TGCAGCGTTGATGGGACAGGGGGCTTCGGCTACACCTTC
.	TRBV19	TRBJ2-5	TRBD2	CASTGLADQETQYF	TGTGCCAGTACCGGACTAGCGGATCAAGAGACCCAGTACTTC
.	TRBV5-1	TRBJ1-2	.	CASSLGQGPNYGYTF	TGCGCCAGCAGCTTGGGCCAGGGCCCTAACTATGGCTACACCTTC
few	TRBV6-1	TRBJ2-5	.	CASSPLLSIQETQYF	TGTGCCAGCAGTCCCCTGTTGAGTATCCAAGAGACCCAGTACTTC
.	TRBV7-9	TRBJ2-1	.	CASSLSRGTEQFF	TGTGCCAGCAGCTTATCCCGGGGTACTGAGCAGTTCTTC
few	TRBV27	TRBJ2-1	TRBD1	CASSPWTGGFEQFF	TGTGCCAGCAGTCCGTGGACAGGGGGCTTTGAGCAGTTCTTC
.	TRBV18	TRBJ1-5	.	CASSPSTGKPPQHF	TGTGCCAGCTCACCAAGTACAGGGAAACCGCCCCAGCATTTT
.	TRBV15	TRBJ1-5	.	CAAGGGRQPQHF	TGTGCTGCGGGCGGCGGCAGGCAGCCCCAGCATTTT
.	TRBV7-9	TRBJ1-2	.	CSSSQGVGYTF	TGTTCCAGCAGCCAGGGCGTTGGCTACACCTTC
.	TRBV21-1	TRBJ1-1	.	CASSKVLNTEAFF	TGTGCCAGCAGCAAAGTCTTGAACACTGAAGCTTTCTTT
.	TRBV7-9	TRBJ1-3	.	CASSLVGTSVNTIYF	TGTGCCAGCAGCTTAGTGGGGACATCAGTAAACACCATATATTTT
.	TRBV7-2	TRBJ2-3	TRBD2	CASSFWARGSAGGSDTQYF	TGTGCCAGCAGCTTTTGGGCGAGGGGTTCGGCGGGAGGTTCAGATACGCAGTATTTT
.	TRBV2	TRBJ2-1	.	CASSEGRDEQFF	TGTGCCAGCAGTGAAGGTCGGGATGAGCAGTTCTTC
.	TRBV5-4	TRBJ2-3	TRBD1	CASSPLQAGTGGDTQYF	TGTGCCAGCAGCCCTTTACAAGCCGGGACAGGGGGAGATACGCAGTATTTT
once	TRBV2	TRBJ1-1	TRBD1	CASSQTGTDLEAFF	TGTGCCAGCAGTCAGACAGGGACGGATTTAGAAGCTTTCTTT
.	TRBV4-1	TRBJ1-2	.	CASSQGGVAVGYTF	TGCGCCAGCAGCCAGGGGGGAGTGGCGGTTGGCTACACCTTC
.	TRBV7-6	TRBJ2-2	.	CASSLRQTTGELFF	TGTGCCAGCAGCTTACGACAGACCACCGGGGAGCTGTTTTTT
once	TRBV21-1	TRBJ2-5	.	CASSKRLAGEETQYF	TGTGCCAGCAGCAAACGGTTAGCGGGGGAGGAGACCCAGTACTTC
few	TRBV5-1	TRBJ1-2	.	CASSLDGRGNYGYTF	TGCGCCAGCAGCTTGGACGGCAGGGGTAACTATGGCTACACCTTC
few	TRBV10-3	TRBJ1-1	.	CAISQSQLDTEAFF	TGTGCCATTTCCCAGTCACAGTTGGACACTGAAGCTTTCTTT
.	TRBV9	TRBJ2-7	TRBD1	CASSVRQGDSSYEQYF	TGTGCCAGCAGCGTACGGCAGGGGGACAGTAGCTACGAGCAGTACTTC
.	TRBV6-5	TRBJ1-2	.	CASRRQRGYGYTF	TGTGCCAGTCGAAGGCAGAGAGGCTATGGCTACACCTTC
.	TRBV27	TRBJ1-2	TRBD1	CASSWTGALDYGYTF	TGTGCCAGCAGTTGGACAGGGGCGCTGGACTATGGCTACACCTTC
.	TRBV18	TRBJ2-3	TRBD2	CASSYTDPGLAGVDTQYF	TGTGCCAGCTCATACACGGACCCGGGACTAGCGGGCGTAGATACGCAGTATTTT
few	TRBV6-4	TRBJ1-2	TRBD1	CASSYSDRVQSSTF	TGTGCCAGCAGTTACTCCGACAGGGTTCAGTCAAGCACCTTC